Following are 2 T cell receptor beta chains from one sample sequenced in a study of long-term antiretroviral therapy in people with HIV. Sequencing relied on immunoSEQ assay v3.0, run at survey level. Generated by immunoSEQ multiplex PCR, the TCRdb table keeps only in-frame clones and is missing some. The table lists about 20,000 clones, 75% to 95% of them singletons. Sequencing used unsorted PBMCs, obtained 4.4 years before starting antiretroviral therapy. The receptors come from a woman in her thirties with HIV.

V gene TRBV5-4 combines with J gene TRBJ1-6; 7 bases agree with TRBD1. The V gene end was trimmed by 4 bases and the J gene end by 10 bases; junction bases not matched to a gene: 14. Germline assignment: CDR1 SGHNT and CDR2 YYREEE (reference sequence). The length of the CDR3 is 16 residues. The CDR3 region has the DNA TGTGCCAGCAGCCTCAGGGGGGCCGATCTAGGATCACCCCTCCACTTT. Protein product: CASSLRGADLGSPLHF.

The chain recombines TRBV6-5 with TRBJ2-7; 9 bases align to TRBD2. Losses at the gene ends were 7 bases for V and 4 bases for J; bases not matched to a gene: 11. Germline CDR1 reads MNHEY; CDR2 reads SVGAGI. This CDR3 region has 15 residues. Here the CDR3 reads CASIREAGGIYEQYF. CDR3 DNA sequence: TGTGCCAGCATTCGTGAAGCGGGGGGAATTTACGAGCAGTACTTC.